This T cell receptor (beta chain) was documented in a study of T cell repertoires in cytomegalovirus infection. Study as a whole: Indications of both CMV infection and matching HLA type were provided by public TCR beta signatures.

This clonotype showed up just a few times. The antigen is undetermined. The V gene end was trimmed by 4 bases and the J gene end by 1 base; junction bases not matched to a gene: 3. Germline V gives CDR1 LNHDA, CDR2 SQIVND (reference sequence). The length of the CDR3 is 16 residues. MiXCR, run by TCRdb on the reads, gives a single entry per CDR3 protein. The sample holds over 250,000 distinct CDR3 sequences, 22% seen once. This TCR came from a human donor in good health (CMV status not recorded). Some clones in this sample may be carry-over from other donors' samples. The material sequenced was cultured PBMCs, taken from culture after CMV antigen stimulation. J is TRBJ1-4 and V is TRBV19, with 10 positions matching TRBD1. CDR3 coding DNA: TGTGCCAGTAGTACTGGACAGGGGGGAACTAATGAAAAACTGTTTTTT. Its translation is CASSTGQGGTNEKLFF.